Below, one T cell receptor (beta chain) is given with its context. As yet, its antigen is unknown. 13 Jbeta primers and 60 Vbeta primers were used for the PCR. The table came from immunoSEQ multiplex PCR; TCRdb's copy has only in-frame clones and leaves some out. The table records 50,000 or so clones, around 73% of them present only once. The data were obtained in a study of cytomegalovirus exposure and HLA in healthy donors. V was cut by 0 bases and J by 1 base, with 9 bases left in between. This CDR3 spans 15 amino acids. Germline lookup yields CDR1 KGHSH and CDR2 LQKENI. The study's findings and limits: The study recorded about 150 TCR beta chains that were cytomegalovirus-associated. After further analysis at a later stage, 15,000 to 20,000 TCR beta sequences were associated with HLA alleles at 0.05 false discovery rate. Certain indistinguishable V segments, among them TRBV6-2 and TRBV6-3, were excluded.

The receptor comes from a middle-aged woman in good health and CMV-seropositive. The chain uses TRBV18 and TRBJ2-5; maybe TRBD2 (6 bases). The specimen was PBMCs. The CDR3 protein is CASSPPGRGQETQYF. Written as DNA, the CDR3 is TGTGCCAGCTCACCACCGGGGCGGGGCCAAGAGACCCAGTACTTC.